Following are 14 T cell receptor beta chains from one sample sequenced in a study of blood T cell repertoires in COVID-19. Using immunoSEQ multiplex PCR, the repertoire was profiled, and TCRdb retains in-frame clones only, with some absent. This sample carries 150,000 or so clones, approximately 83% of them seen once, and the ten largest clones take around 10%. Material for sequencing was peripheral blood. The receptor set was obtained from a woman in her fifties or sixties with COVID-19, enrolled during active disease.

The chain carries TRBV3-1 (or the pseudogene TRBV3-2) and TRBJ1-1; D not certain. Per the germline V gene, CDR1 is LGHDT and CDR2 is YNNKEL (reference sequence). The CDR3 is made up of 14 amino acids. V lost 3 bases to trimming and J lost 4 bases, with 12 bases between them. Here the CDR3 reads CASSHRSRVTEAFF. CDR3 bases: TGTGCCAGCAGCCATCGGTCCCGGGTCACTGAAGCTTTCTTT.

V is TRBV7-8 and J is TRBJ2-7; tentative D call: TRBD1 (5 bases). Trimming pared 4 bases from V and 5 bases from J, leaving 12 bases between. Per the germline V gene, CDR1 is SGHVS and CDR2 is FQNEAQ. The CDR3 has 13 residues. CDR3 nucleotides: TGTGCCAGCAGCTCCTTCAGGGTCCACGAGCAGTACTTC. Protein sequence: CASSSFRVHEQYF.

The genes are TRBV7-3 and TRBJ2-1; possible D gene TRBD2, 6 bases. The CDR3 length is 14 residues. V lost 1 base, J lost 8 bases, and 12 bases lay in between. CDR1 and CDR2 (germline): SGHTA, FQGTGA. CDR3 sequence (DNA): TGTGCCAGCAGCTTAAATGCGGGACGGGATGAGCAGTTCTTC. Amino acid sequence: CASSLNAGRDEQFF.

The rearrangement joins TRBV11-2 to TRBJ2-7; D gene unclear. Looked up from germline, CDR1 is SGHAT and CDR2 is FQNNGV. The CDR3 extends over 13 amino acids. The V end lost 8 bases, the J end lost 1 base, and 12 bases lay between the germline ends. The chain's CDR3 is CASCRHWSYEQYF. The CDR3 nucleotides are TGTGCCAGCTGCCGACATTGGTCCTACGAGCAGTACTTC. Filled out from reference TRBV11-2 and TRBJ2-7, the complete variable domain reads EAGVAQSPRYKIIEKRQSVAFWCNPISGHATLYWYQQILGQGPKLLIQFQNNGVVDDSQLPKDRFSAERLKGVDSTLKIQPAKLEDSAVYLCASCRHWSYEQYFGPGTRLTVT.

This chain links TRBV7-6 with TRBJ2-3; maybe TRBD1 (6 bases). The CDR3 is made up of 16 amino acids. Trimming removed 6 bases at V and 3 bases at J, with 19 bases between. Germline V gene lookup returns CDR1 SGHVS and CDR2 FNYEAQ. CDR3: CASSLLGTSNTDTQYF. In DNA, the CDR3 is TGTGCCAGCAGTTTGTTAGGGACATCCAATACAGATACGCAGTATTTT. Using reference TRBV7-6 and TRBJ2-3 for the parts outside the CDR3, the full variable domain is GAGVSQSPRYKVTKRGQDVALRCDPISGHVSLYWYRQALGQGPEFLTYFNYEAQQDKSGLPNDRFSAERPEGSISTLTIQRTEQRDSAMYRCASSLLGTSNTDTQYFGPGTRLTVL.

The chain recombines TRBV5-1 with TRBJ2-5; TRBD1 matches at 7 bases. J was trimmed by 2 bases and V by 4 bases; bases with no gene match: 8. Per germline, CDR1 SGHRS and CDR2 YFSETQ. This CDR3 has 15 residues. CDR3 coding DNA: TGCGCCAGCAGCCATGACAGGGCTCTTCAAGAGACCCAGTACTTC. This translates into CASSHDRALQETQYF.

A single count supports this clone. V usage is TRBV7-9 and J usage is TRBJ1-2; tentative D call: TRBD1 (6 bases). CDR3 size: 15 residues. The germline CDR1 and CDR2 sequences are SEHNR and FQNEAQ (reference sequence). V lost 1 base and J lost 4, with 13 bases in between. The CDR3 coding sequence is TGTGCCAGCAGCTTAGGAGGACAGTTTCTCTATGGCTACACCTTC. Its translation is CASSLGGQFLYGYTF.

This chain joins TRBV30 and TRBJ1-4; a weak D match, TRBD1 (6 bases). CDR1 is GTSNPN and CDR2 is SVGIG in the germline V gene (reference sequence). The CDR3 runs to 12 residues. V lost 2 bases and J lost 8, with 9 bases in between. For the CDR3, the DNA is TGTGCCTGGAGTTGGACAGTCGAAAAACTGTTTTTT. This translates into CAWSWTVEKLFF.

The gene calls are TRBV13 and TRBJ2-1; 12 positions agree with TRBD2. The germline gives CDR1 PRHDT, CDR2 FYEKMQ (reference sequence). This CDR3 contains 16 residues. Trimming cost V 5 bases and J 10 bases; bases outside gene matches: 12. CDR3 DNA sequence: TGTGCCAGCAGCGTCGGGACTAGCGGGCCGACCCAGGAGCAGTTCTTC. Its protein product is CASSVGTSGPTQEQFF.

The V call is TRBV11-3, the J call TRBJ2-5, with a weak D call TRBD1 (5 bases). The CDR3 is 13 amino acids. The germline V gene encodes CDR1 SGHNT and CDR2 YENEEA. Between the trimmed V and J ends, which lost 5 bases and 5 bases, there was a span of 12 bases. Written as DNA, the CDR3 is TGTGCCAGCAGCCTGACAGTACAGGAGACCCAGTACTTC. This translates into CASSLTVQETQYF.

This rearrangement joins TRBV2 to TRBJ2-3; 13 positions match TRBD2. J gave up 2 bases and V 5 bases, and 4 bases lay outside the gene matches. The CDR3 is 16 amino acids. Germline CDR1 is SNHLY and CDR2 is FYNNEI. DNA of the CDR3: TGTGCCAGCAGTCCGGGACTAGCGGGGATCACAGATACGCAGTATTTT. Its protein product is CASSPGLAGITDTQYF.

The chain uses TRBV7-9 and TRBJ1-1; 9 nucleotides agree with TRBD1. The CDR3 runs to 15 residues. Germline CDR1 is SEHNR and CDR2 is FQNEAQ (reference sequence). V lost 5 bases and J lost 7; bases outside the gene matches: 11. CDR3: CASSTGTGQGSEAFF. In DNA form, the CDR3 reads TGTGCCAGCAGCACCGGGACGGGACAGGGAAGTGAAGCTTTCTTT.

This clone was recorded a few times. The V call is TRBV7-2, the J call TRBJ1-5; D not certain. Germline assignment: CDR1 SGHTA and CDR2 FQGNSA. The V and J ends lost 4 bases and 2 bases respectively, with 12 bases between them. This CDR3 is built from 15 residues. This CDR3 reads CASSSRGLGNQPQHF. DNA of the CDR3: TGTGCCAGCAGCTCCCGAGGATTGGGCAATCAGCCCCAGCATTTT.

The rearrangement links TRBV7-9 to TRBJ1-2; D gene unclear. Per the germline V gene, CDR1 is SEHNR and CDR2 is FQNEAQ (reference sequence). V was trimmed by 5 bases and J by 4 bases, leaving 17 bases between them. This CDR3 is 15 amino acids long. DNA for the CDR3: TGTGCCAGCAGCAGGAGTTTGACTGCTACCTATGGCTACACCTTC. Its protein product is CASSRSLTATYGYTF.